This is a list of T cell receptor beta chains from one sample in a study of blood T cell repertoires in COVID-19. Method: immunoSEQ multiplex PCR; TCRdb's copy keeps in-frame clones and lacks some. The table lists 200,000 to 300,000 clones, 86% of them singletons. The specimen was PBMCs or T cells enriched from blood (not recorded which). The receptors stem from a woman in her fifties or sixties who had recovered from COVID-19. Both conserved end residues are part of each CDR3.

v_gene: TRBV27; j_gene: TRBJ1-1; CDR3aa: CASSPPGGPHMNTEAFF
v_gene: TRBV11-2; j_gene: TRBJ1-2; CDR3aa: CASSSPQVNYGYTF
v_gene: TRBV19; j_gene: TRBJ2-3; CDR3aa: CASSIFLAGGLTDTQYF
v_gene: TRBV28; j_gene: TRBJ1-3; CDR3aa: CASSSGQTLSGNTIYF
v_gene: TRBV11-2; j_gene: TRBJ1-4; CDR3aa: CASSFTASATNEKLFF
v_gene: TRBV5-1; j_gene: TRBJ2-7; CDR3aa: CASSPTSGRVYEQYF
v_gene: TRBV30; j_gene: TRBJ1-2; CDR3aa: CAWSRQDNYGYTF
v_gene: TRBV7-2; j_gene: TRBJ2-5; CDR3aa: CASSFSWQGTKETQYF
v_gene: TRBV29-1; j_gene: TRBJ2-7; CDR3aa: CSVGQVHEQYF
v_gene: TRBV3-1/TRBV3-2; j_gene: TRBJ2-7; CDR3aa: CASSLRGTYEQYF
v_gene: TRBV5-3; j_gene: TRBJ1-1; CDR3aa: CARSLVFATAEAFF
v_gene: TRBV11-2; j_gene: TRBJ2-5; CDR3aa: CASSSAGGRETQYF
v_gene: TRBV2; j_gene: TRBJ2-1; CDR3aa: CASGRGLAAGEQFF
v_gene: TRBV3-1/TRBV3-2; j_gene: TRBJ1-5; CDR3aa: CASSQGTGRNQPQHF
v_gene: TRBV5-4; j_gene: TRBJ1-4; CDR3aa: CASSPNKGGDEKLFF
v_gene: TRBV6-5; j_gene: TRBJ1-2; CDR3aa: CASSAGQIHGYTF
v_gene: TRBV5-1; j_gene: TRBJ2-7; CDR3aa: CASSPREGQASEQYF
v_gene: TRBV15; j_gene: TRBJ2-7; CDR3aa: CATSRDPTGGVSYEQYF
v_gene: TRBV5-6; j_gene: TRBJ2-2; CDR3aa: CASSRVAGELFF
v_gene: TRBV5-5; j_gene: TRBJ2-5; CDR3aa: CASSLRGGAGKTQYF
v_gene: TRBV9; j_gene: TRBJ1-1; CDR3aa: CASSGRTGFEAFF
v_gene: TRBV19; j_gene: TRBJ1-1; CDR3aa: CASSIRSRGNTEAFF
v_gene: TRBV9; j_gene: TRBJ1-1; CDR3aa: CASSPQGAFTEAFF
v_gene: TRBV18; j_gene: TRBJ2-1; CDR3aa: CANSGGAAQYEQFF
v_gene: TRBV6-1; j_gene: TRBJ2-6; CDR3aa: CASSEATGSGANVLTF
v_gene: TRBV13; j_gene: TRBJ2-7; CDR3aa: CASSPVGPYEQYF
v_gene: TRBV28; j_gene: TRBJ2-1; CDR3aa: CASSLPQVDGIEQFF
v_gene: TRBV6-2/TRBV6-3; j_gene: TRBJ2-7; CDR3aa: CASSTTGTGAYEQYF
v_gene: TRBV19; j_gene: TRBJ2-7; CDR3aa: CASSKRTREALAYEQYF
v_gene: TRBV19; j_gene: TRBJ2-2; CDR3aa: CASSIDPGGPGELFF
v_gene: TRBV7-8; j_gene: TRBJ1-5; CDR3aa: CASSSNQGQPQHF
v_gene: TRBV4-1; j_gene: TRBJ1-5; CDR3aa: CASSQGAGISNQPQHF
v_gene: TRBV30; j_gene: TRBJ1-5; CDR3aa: CAWSLGQGNNQPQHF
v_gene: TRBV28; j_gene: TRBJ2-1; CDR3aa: CASKPGLAGNEQFF
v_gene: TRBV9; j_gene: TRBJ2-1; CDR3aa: CASSVAPSGYNEQFF
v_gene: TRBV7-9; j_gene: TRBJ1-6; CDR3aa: CASSPEGAYNSPLHF
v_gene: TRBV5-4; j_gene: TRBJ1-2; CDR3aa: CASSLGAGQANYGYTF
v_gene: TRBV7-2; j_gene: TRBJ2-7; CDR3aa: CASSLELAGPYEQYF
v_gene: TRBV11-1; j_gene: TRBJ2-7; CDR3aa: CASSQPTSPYEQYF
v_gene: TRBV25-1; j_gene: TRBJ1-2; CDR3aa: CASSDRDKPHGYTF
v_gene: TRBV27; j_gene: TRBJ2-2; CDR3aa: CASARGNTGELFF
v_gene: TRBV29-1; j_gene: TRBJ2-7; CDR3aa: CSVLKLAGTSYEQYF
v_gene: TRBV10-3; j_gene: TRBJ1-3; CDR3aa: CAISAERRNTIYF
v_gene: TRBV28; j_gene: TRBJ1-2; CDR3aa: CASSSSYGYTF
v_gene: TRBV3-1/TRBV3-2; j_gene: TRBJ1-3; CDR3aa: CASSQVVQGGNTIYF
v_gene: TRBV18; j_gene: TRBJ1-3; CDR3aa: CASSPRGDAGNTIYF
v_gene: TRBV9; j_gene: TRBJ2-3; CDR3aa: CASSATTSTDTQYF
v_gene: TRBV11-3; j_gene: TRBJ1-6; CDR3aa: CASSPWTGSSYNSPLHF
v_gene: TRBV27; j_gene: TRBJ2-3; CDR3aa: CASSFLSPSGSHHTQYF
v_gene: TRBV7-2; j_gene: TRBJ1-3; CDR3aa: CASSLAGTGGTGNTIYF
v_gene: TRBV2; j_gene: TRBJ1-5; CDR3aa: CASRGGQGFNQPQHF
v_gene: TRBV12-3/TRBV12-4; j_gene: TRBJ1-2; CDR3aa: CASSHRGDYGYTF
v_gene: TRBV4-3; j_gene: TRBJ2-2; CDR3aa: CASSQDRSGGISGELFF
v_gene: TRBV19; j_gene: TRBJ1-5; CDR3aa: CASTTGGPGQPQHF